The clone carrying this TCR beta chain came up once. The germline V gene encodes CDR1 GTSNPN and CDR2 SVGIG (reference sequence). The V gene lost 6 bases and the J gene lost 4 bases, with 13 bases spanning the gap. The CDR3 extends over 13 amino acids. This specimen belongs to a study of OX40 agonist ivuxolimab in advanced cancers. Study-wide context: Given to patients was ivuxolimab, an agonistic anti-OX40 (CD134) antibody.

TCRdb keeps only in-frame clones here, not all; method: immunoSEQ multiplex PCR. The data show approximately 80,000 clones, with around 90% seen just once and roughly 8.7% held by the top ten. The clonotype originates from an adult with an advanced solid tumor such as melanoma, head and neck, liver or kidney cancer. This chain links TRBV30 with TRBJ1-5; D not certain. The input for sequencing was CD4+ or CD8+ T cells sorted from blood, taken in a trial of the OX40 agonist ivuxolimab. CDR3 sequence (DNA): TGTGCCTGCACCGACGGACCTAATCAGCCCCAGCATTTT. The encoded protein is CACTDGPNQPQHF.